This is a list of T cell receptor beta chains from one sample in a study of blood T cell repertoires in COVID-19. Clones were read by immunoSEQ multiplex PCR, and TCRdb kept only the in-frame ones, dropping some. The sample yields 450,000 or so clones, about 92% seen once. The specimen was PBMCs or T cells enriched from blood (not recorded which). The origin of the receptors is a young man who had recovered from COVID-19. The CDR3 runs from the conserved cysteine through the conserved F or W. D genes are given only for firm matches. For some rows the clone size is stated as once, few or many, or as a class when expanded; others skip it.

TRBV5-1	NA	TRBD1	TRBJ1-4	CASSQQGLGNEKLFF	TGCGCCAGCAGCCAACAGGGGCTGGGTAATGAAAAACTGTTTTTT
TRBV5-6	NA	NA	TRBJ2-5	CASSLVSQGQETQYF	TGTGCCAGCAGCTTGGTTAGTCAGGGGCAAGAGACCCAGTACTTC
TRBV5-1	NA	NA	TRBJ2-5	CASSGYDRKETQYF	TGCGCCAGCAGCGGGTATGACAGAAAAGAGACCCAGTACTTC
TRBV18	NA	TRBD1	TRBJ2-5	CASSLQTGGSGETQYF	TGTGCCAGCTCACTACAGACAGGGGGCTCCGGAGAGACCCAGTACTTC
TRBV27	few	NA	TRBJ2-5	CASSSSRGGAGTQYF	TGTGCCAGCAGTTCCAGCAGGGGCGGCGCGGGGACCCAGTACTTC
TRBV7-9	NA	NA	TRBJ1-1	CASSLVAGALNTEAFF	TGTGCCAGCAGCTTAGTAGCAGGGGCATTGAACACTGAAGCTTTCTTT
TRBV10-1	NA	TRBD1	TRBJ1-6	CASQTGNSPLHF	TGCGCCAGCCAGACAGGGAATTCACCCCTCCACTTT
TRBV18	NA	TRBD1	TRBJ1-2	CASSPPIGQVETRINYGYTF	TGTGCCAGCTCACCACCGATAGGACAGGTAGAGACACGGATTAACTATGGCTACACCTTC
TRBV6-1	NA	TRBD1	TRBJ1-6	CASSEIGQGSSPLHF	TGTGCCAGCAGTGAAATAGGACAGGGGAGTTCACCCCTCCACTTT
TRBV10-2	NA	TRBD1	TRBJ2-3	CASHSGTGFDTQYF	TGCGCCAGCCACTCCGGGACAGGGTTCGATACGCAGTATTTT
TRBV5-1	NA	TRBD1	TRBJ2-1	CASSLGRDRVNNEQFF	TGCGCCAGCAGCCTGGGCCGGGACAGGGTGAACAATGAGCAGTTCTTC
TRBV9	NA	TRBD1	TRBJ1-1	CASSAGTGRGNTEAFF	TGTGCCAGCAGCGCCGGGACAGGTCGGGGGAACACTGAAGCTTTCTTT
TRBV18	NA	NA	TRBJ2-3	CASSDRQIKDTQYF	TGTGCCAGCTCAGACAGGCAAATTAAAGATACGCAGTATTTT
TRBV5-1	once	NA	TRBJ1-1	CASSLAGSPEAFF	TGCGCCAGCAGCTTGGCCGGTAGTCCTGAAGCTTTCTTT
TRBV28	NA	TRBD2	TRBJ2-1	CASSLVAGDEQFF	TGTGCCAGCAGTTTAGTGGCGGGAGATGAGCAGTTCTTC
TRBV28	NA	NA	TRBJ2-7	CASSLISGGIFDEQYF	TGTGCCAGCAGTTTAATCTCAGGAGGGATCTTCGACGAGCAGTACTTC
TRBV4-1	NA	TRBD1	TRBJ2-5	CASSQADRVGETQYF	TGCGCCAGCAGCCAAGCTGACAGGGTTGGAGAGACCCAGTACTTC
TRBV30	NA	NA	TRBJ2-3	CAWSRRDKDTQYF	TGTGCCTGGAGTAGGCGGGATAAGGATACGCAGTATTTT
TRBV9	NA	NA	TRBJ1-1	CASSVDPGQGAEAFF	TGTGCCAGCAGCGTAGATCCCGGACAAGGAGCTGAAGCTTTCTTT
TRBV7-2	NA	NA	TRBJ2-1	CASSRLLWDLDNEQFF	TGTGCCAGCAGCAGACTCTTGTGGGACTTAGACAATGAGCAGTTCTTC
TRBV9	once	TRBD2	TRBJ2-7	CASSVEREVGEQYF	TGTGCCAGCAGCGTAGAGCGGGAGGTTGGCGAGCAGTACTTC
TRBV28	NA	NA	TRBJ2-7	CASSHSYEQYF	TGTGCCAGCAGTCACAGCTACGAGCAGTACTTC
TRBV30	NA	TRBD1	TRBJ1-1	CAWFDRDRGTLDVNTEAFF	TGTGCCTGGTTTGACCGGGACAGGGGTACCCTTGATGTGAACACTGAAGCTTTCTTT
TRBV15	NA	NA	TRBJ2-4	CATSRDRDHTGAGSIQYF	TGTGCCACCAGCAGAGATCGAGATCACACAGGGGCCGGGAGCATTCAGTACTTC
TRBV5-1	once	TRBD1	TRBJ1-2	CASSPDRAIYGYTF	TGCGCCAGCAGCCCGGACAGGGCCATATATGGCTACACCTTC
TRBV19	NA	NA	TRBJ2-2	CASSIIYPGELFF	TGTGCCAGTAGTATTATCTACCCTGGGGAGCTGTTTTTT
TRBV11-3	NA	NA	TRBJ2-7	CASSPQGGGVYEQYF	TGTGCCAGCAGCCCTCAAGGAGGGGGCGTCTACGAGCAGTACTTC
TRBV5-8	few	TRBD1	TRBJ1-6	CASSTGSGQANSPLHF	TGTGCCAGCAGCACCGGCTCTGGACAGGCTAATTCACCCCTCCACTTT
TRBV28	NA	NA	TRBJ1-1	CASSFPQGATEAFF	TGTGCCAGCAGTTTTCCCCAGGGTGCCACTGAAGCTTTCTTT
TRBV27	NA	NA	TRBJ1-1	CASSSPQGIGTEAFF	TGTGCCAGCAGTTCGCCCCAGGGTATTGGGACTGAAGCTTTCTTT
TRBV2	NA	NA	TRBJ2-2	CASSESRNTGELFF	TGTGCCAGCAGTGAATCCCGGAACACCGGGGAGCTGTTTTTT
TRBV18	NA	NA	TRBJ1-5	CASSRNQEYQPQHF	TGTGCCAGCTCACGAAACCAGGAATATCAGCCCCAGCATTTT
TRBV7-2	NA	TRBD1	TRBJ2-1	CASSLLYRVPGTANNEQFF	TGTGCCAGCAGCTTGCTATATCGAGTACCGGGGACAGCTAACAATGAGCAGTTCTTC
TRBV5-4	NA	TRBD1	TRBJ2-3	CASSLPGDSSTYTQYF	TGTGCCAGCAGCCTCCCAGGGGACAGCTCCACCTATACGCAGTATTTT
TRBV28	NA	TRBD1	TRBJ1-4	CASSNPAGGAEKLFF	TGTGCCAGCAGTAACCCCGCAGGGGGCGCTGAAAAACTGTTTTTT